This TCR beta chain was recorded in a study of blood T cell repertoires in COVID-19. Study details: Some COVID-19 samples were acute and others convalescent; all came from the United States, Italy and Spain. Sample material is recorded as cDNA or gDNA derived from T cells, B-cell-depleted T cells, or PBMCs.

With 5 bases clipped from V and 1 base from J, the junction kept 5 bases outside the gene matches. The CDR3 length is 16 residues. CDR1 and CDR2 (germline): PRHDT, FYEKMQ (reference sequence). Under the authors' procedure: Scientists estimated how many nucleated cells there were by amplifying reference gene primers. Sequencing was performed with immunoSEQ multiplex PCR; in TCRdb, only in-frame clones are kept and a portion is missing. V, J and clone size were drawn from that table, and D and trimming were deduced from the DNA. The sample has some 77,000 clones, 65% to 85% seen once. This clone appeared a few times.

The V and J genes are TRBV13 and TRBJ2-1, with 10 bases matching TRBD2. The sequence was obtained from a woman aged 55-69 years with acute or convalescent COVID-19. The sample taken for sequencing was peripheral blood. The CDR3 spells CASSIGLAASYNEQFF. The CDR3 nucleotides read TGTGCCAGCAGCATTGGACTAGCGGCTTCCTACAATGAGCAGTTCTTC.